This T cell receptor beta chain was recovered during a study of T cell responses to AZD1222 COVID-19 vaccine. Whole-study context: Doses given second, at about 4 or about 12 weeks, were pooled.

Profiling relied on immunoSEQ multiplex PCR, and the TCRdb table lists in-frame clones only, not all of them. The repertoire holds 100,000 to 150,000 clones, with about 91% as singletons. In the case of this clone: The antigen remains undetermined.

Study results and caveats: Of the AZD1222 recipients, only 5 or 6 were seropositive at baseline. Repertoire sampling happened only post peak T cell response. Reportedly, nearly half of unique spike TCRs recognized epitopes outside B.1.351/B.1.1.7 mutations.

The CDR3 is made up of 15 amino acids. Germline-derived CDR1 and CDR2 are KGHSH and LQKENI. Trimming pared 3 bases from V and 6 bases from J, leaving 17 bases between. The genes are TRBV18 and TRBJ1-1; tentatively, D is TRBD1 (5 bases). This sample comprised peripheral blood, obtained on day 0 of AZD1222 vaccination. This TCR was recovered from an adult in good health. The CDR3 here is CASSPPGGEGAEAFF. In DNA form, the CDR3 reads TGTGCCAGCTCACCCCCCGGAGGGGAGGGAGCTGAAGCTTTCTTT. The full variable domain, completed using reference TRBV18 and TRBJ1-1, is NAGVMQNPRHLVRRRGQEARLRCSPMKGHSHVYWYRQLPEEGLKFMVYLQKENIIDESGMPKERFSAEFPKEGPSILRIQQVVRGDSAAYFCASSPPGGEGAEAFFGQGTRLTVV.